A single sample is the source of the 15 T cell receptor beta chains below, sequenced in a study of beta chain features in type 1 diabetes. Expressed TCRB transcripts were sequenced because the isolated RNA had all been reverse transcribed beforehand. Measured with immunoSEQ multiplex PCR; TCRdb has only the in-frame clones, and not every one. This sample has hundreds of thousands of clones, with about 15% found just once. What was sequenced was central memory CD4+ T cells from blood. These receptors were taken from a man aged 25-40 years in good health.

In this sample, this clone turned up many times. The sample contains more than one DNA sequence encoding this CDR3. The CDR3 protein is CASSLDLNEQFF. DNA of the CDR3: TGTGCCAGCAGCTTGGATCTTAATGAGCAGTTCTTC. The chain combines TRBV5-5 with TRBJ2-1; D is ambiguous. V dropped 0 bases and J dropped 7 bases, with 5 bases sitting between them. The CDR3 runs to 12 residues. Looked up from germline, CDR1 is SGHKS and CDR2 is YYEKEE (reference sequence).

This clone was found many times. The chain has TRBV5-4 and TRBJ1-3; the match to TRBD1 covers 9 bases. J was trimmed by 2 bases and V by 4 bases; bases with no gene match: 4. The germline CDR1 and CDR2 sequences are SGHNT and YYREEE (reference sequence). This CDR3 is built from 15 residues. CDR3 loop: CASSLRTGAGNTIYF. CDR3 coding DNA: TGTGCCAGCAGCCTACGGACAGGGGCTGGAAACACCATATATTTT.

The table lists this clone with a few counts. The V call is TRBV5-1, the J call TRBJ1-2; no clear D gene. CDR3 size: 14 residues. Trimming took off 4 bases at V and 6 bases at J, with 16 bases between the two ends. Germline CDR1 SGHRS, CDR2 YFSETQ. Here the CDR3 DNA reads TGCGCCAGCAGCCCAACGCAGGTTGAGAATGGCTACACCTTC. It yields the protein CASSPTQVENGYTF.

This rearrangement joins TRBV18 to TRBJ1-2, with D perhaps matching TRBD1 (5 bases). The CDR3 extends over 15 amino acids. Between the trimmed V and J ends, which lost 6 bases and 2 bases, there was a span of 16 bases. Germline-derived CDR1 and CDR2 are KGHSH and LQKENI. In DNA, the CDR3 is TGTGCCAGCTCCCCCGGAACCCAGGGAAACTATGGCTACACCTTC. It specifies CASSPGTQGNYGYTF.

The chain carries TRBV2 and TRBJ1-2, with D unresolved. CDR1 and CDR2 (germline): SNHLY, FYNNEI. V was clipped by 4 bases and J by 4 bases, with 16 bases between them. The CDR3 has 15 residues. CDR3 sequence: CASSADALGIYGYTF. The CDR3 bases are TGTGCCAGCAGTGCCGACGCCCTGGGAATCTATGGCTACACCTTC.

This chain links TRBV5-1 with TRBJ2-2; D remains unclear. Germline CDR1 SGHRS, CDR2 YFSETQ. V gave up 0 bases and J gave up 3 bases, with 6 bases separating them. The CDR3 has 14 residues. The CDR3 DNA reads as TGCGCCAGCAGCTTGGACAGATACACCGGGGAGCTGTTTTTT. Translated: CASSLDRYTGELFF.

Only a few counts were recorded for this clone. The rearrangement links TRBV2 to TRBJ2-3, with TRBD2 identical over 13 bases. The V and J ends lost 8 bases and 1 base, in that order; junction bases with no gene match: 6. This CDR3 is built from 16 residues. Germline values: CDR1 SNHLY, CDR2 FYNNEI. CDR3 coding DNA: TGTGCCAGCCACGAGGGGACTAGCGGGGGCACAGATACGCAGTATTTT. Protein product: CASHEGTSGGTDTQYF.

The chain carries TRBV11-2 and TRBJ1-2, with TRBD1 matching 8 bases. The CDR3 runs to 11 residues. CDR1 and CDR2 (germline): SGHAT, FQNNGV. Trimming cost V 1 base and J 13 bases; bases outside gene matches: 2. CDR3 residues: CASSLGTGITF. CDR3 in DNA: TGTGCCAGCAGCTTAGGGACAGGGATCACCTTC.

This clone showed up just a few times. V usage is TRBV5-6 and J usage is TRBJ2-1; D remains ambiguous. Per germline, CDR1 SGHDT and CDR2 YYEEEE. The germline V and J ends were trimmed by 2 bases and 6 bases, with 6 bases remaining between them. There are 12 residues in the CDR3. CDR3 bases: TGTGCCAGCAGCTTTGGGTCCAATGAGCAGTTCTTC. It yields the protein CASSFGSNEQFF. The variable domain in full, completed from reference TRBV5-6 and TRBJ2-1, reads DAGVTQSPTHLIKTRGQQVTLRCSPKSGHDTVSWYQQALGQGPQFIFQYYEEEERQRGNFPDRFSGHQFPNYSSELNVNALLLGDSALYLCASSFGSNEQFFGPGTRLTVL.

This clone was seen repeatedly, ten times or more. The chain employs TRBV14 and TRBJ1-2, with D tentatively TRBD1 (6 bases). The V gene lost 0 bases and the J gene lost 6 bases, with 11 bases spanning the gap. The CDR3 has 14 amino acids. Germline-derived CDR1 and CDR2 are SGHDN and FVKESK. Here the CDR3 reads CASSQDLGGHGYTF. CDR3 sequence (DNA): TGTGCCAGCAGCCAAGATCTGGGGGGCCATGGCTACACCTTC.

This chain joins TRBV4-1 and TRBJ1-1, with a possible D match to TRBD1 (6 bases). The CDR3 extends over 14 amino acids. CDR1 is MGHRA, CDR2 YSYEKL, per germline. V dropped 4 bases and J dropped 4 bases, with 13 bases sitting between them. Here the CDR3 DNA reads TGCGCCAGCAGCCGTCCAGGGGCGGGCACTGAAGCTTTCTTT. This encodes CASSRPGAGTEAFF.

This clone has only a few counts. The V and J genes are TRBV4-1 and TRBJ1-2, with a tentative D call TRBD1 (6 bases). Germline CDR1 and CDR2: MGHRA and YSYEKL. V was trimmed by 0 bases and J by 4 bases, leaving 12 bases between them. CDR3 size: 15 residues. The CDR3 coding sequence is TGCGCCAGCAGCCAAGATCCGGGACAAGGCTATGGCTACACCTTC. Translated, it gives CASSQDPGQGYGYTF.

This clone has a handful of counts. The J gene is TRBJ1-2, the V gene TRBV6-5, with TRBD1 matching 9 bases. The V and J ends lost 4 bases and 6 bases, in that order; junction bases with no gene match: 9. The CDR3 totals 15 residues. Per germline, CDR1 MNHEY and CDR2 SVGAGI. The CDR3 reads CASSFSPGQGHGYTF. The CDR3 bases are TGTGCCAGCAGTTTCAGTCCGGGACAGGGACATGGCTACACCTTC.

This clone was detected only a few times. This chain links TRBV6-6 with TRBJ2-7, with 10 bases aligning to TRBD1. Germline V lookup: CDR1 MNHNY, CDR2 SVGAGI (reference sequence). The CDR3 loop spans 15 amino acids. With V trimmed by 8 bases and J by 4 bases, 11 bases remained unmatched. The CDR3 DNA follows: TGTGCCAGCGGTAACCGGGACAGGGGACCGTACGAGCAGTACTTC. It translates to CASGNRDRGPYEQYF.

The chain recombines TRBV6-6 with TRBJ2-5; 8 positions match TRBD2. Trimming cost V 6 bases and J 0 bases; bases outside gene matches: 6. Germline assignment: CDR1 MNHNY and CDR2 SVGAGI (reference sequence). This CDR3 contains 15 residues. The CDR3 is CASRRFSGDQETQYF. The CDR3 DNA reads TGTGCCAGCAGAAGATTTAGCGGGGACCAAGAGACCCAGTACTTC.